This TCR beta chain was found in a study of vaccination and CD4 T cells after COVID-19. Study summary: Overlapping spike peptides from SARS-CoV-2, HCoV-NL63, HCoV-OC43 and HCoV-229E served to stimulate the cells.

Germline V gene sequence: CDR1 SGHDT, CDR2 YYEEEE. The CDR3 consists of 16 residues. V shed 4 bases and J 10 bases; nucleotides not matched to a gene: 10. Scientists ran DNA taken from cultured CD4+ T cells through the Oncomine TCR Beta short-read assay for sequencing. Genomic DNA was drawn out of CD4+ T cells grown in culture. In TCRdb, the PCR reads were re-called with MiXCR into one record per CDR3 protein. This sample yields some 16,000 distinct CDR3 sequences, of which 30% to 45% are seen a single time; roughly 15% belongs to the top ten. Noted treatment: approximately nine-day PBMC culture with coronavirus spike peptide pools or control peptides (ViraFEST assay). Via ViraFEST, peptide pools expanded antigen-specific T cells before TCR sequencing. Negative selection was the method that isolated CD4+ T cells after more than 9 days of culture. As for this clonotype: Its cognate antigen is unknown.

Sample: cultured CD4+ T cells from blood. The rearrangement links TRBV5-6 to TRBJ1-6; 11 nucleotides line up with TRBD1. The clonotype comes from a human donor with COVID-19. CDR3 sequence reads: CASSPRDRGSHSPLHF. CDR3 nucleotides: TGTGCCAGCAGCCCGAGGGACAGGGGGTCGCACTCACCCCTCCACTTT. The whole variable domain, filled in from reference TRBV5-6 and TRBJ1-6, reads DAGVTQSPTHLIKTRGQQVTLRCSPKSGHDTVSWYQQALGQGPQFIFQYYEEEERQRGNFPDRFSGHQFPNYSSELNVNALLLGDSALYLCASSPRDRGSHSPLHFGNGTRLTVT.